Each of the 29 T cell receptor beta chains below was sequenced from the same sample in a study of shared clonotypes between healthy human individuals. Measured with immunoSEQ multiplex PCR; TCRdb has only the in-frame clones, and not every one. The sample holds approximately 940,000 clones, around 80% seen once. Material for sequencing was memory CD4+ T cells sorted from blood. The sample's subset: CD45RA-negative fraction. The receptors originated from a man aged 18-30 years in good health.

Concerning this clone itself: One end of the junction fails to match germline, which may point to a read error. The CDR3 sequence: CASSLGLIF. The CDR3 DNA is TGTGCCAGCAGCTTAGGTTTGATCTTC. The chain uses TRBV7-9 and TRBJ2-1; D is undetermined. CDR3 length equals 9 residues. The germline gives CDR1 SEHNR, CDR2 FQNEAQ (reference sequence).

Concerning this clone: The same CDR3 can be traced to other DNA sequences in this sample. This sequence joins TRBV18 and TRBJ1-5; D may be TRBD1 (6 bases). The CDR3 has 16 amino acids. Trimming took off 0 bases at V and 4 bases at J, with 13 bases between the two ends. Germline V gene lookup returns CDR1 KGHSH and CDR2 LQKENI. CDR3 region: CASSPPGTQGNQPQHF. The CDR3 DNA reads as TGTGCCAGCTCACCACCCGGGACACAGGGAAATCAGCCCCAGCATTTT.

CDR3 coding DNA: TGTGCCAGCAGTGGTCACTACGAGCAGTACTTC. Protein: CASSGHYEQYF. The rearrangement links TRBV2 to TRBJ2-7; D gene unclear. Germline V gives CDR1 SNHLY, CDR2 FYNNEI. The CDR3 runs 11 residues. Trimming removed 4 bases at V and 3 bases at J, with 4 bases between.

The V call is TRBV28, the J call TRBJ2-7; 8 bases agree with TRBD1. The ends lost 5 bases at V and 3 bases at J; junction bases unmatched: 6. From germline, CDR1 is MDHEN and CDR2 SYDVKM. The CDR3 loop spans 14 amino acids. This CDR3 is CASSTGGAHYEQYF. CDR3 bases: TGTGCCAGCAGTACAGGGGGTGCCCACTACGAGCAGTACTTC.

This clone was seen just once. The same CDR3 arises from other DNA sequences in this sample as well. The chain uses TRBV19 and TRBJ2-3; D unclear. This CDR3 comprises 11 residues. Trimming shortened V by 5 bases and J by 4 bases, and 4 bases separated the two germline ends. CDR1 is LNHDA, CDR2 SQIVND, per germline (reference sequence). CDR3 sequence: CASSLSDTQYF. In DNA form, the CDR3 reads TGTGCCAGTAGTTTGTCAGATACGCAGTATTTT.

The J gene is TRBJ2-5, the V gene TRBV4-2, with 10 bases matching TRBD2. The CDR3 extends over 14 amino acids. CDR1 is LGHNA, CDR2 YNFKEQ, per germline. V was pared by 4 bases and J by 5 bases, with 4 bases of the junction left unmatched. CDR3 DNA: TGTGCCAGCAGCCCTAGCGGGGGATCGGAGACCCAGTACTTC. Its protein is CASSPSGGSETQYF.

V gene TRBV7-2 combines with J gene TRBJ1-1, with 8 nucleotides matching TRBD1. There are 14 residues in the CDR3. J was trimmed by 5 bases and V by 5 bases; bases with no gene match: 7. Germline V gene sequence: CDR1 SGHTA, CDR2 FQGNSA. For the CDR3, the DNA is TGTGCCAGCAGCACCCGCAGGGGGCAAACTGAAGCTTTCTTT. It encodes CASSTRRGQTEAFF.

The chain couples TRBV30 to TRBJ1-6; possibly TRBD1 for D (5 bases). CDR1 and CDR2 from the germline V gene are GTSNPN and SVGIG (reference sequence). The CDR3 extends over 13 amino acids. V was shortened by 6 bases and J by 11 bases, with 17 bases between the two germline ends. In nucleotides, the CDR3 is TGTGCCTGTCGCGGCTCAGGGATGGCACCCCTCCACTTT. As protein: CACRGSGMAPLHF.

V and J are TRBV5-1 and TRBJ2-2; 7 nucleotides line up with TRBD1. V shed 3 bases, J shed 4 bases, and the junction held 3 bases outside the gene matches. The germline V gene has CDR1 SGHRS and CDR2 YFSETQ. The CDR3 is made up of 14 amino acids. The chain's CDR3 is CASSYSGGTGELFF. The CDR3 bases are TGCGCCAGCAGCTATTCAGGGGGCACCGGGGAGCTGTTTTTT.

This chain joins TRBV2 and TRBJ2-3, with D hard to call. The germline V and J ends were trimmed by 7 bases and 2 bases, with 7 bases remaining between them. In germline, CDR1 is SNHLY, CDR2 FYNNEI. The CDR3 loop spans 12 amino acids. As DNA, the CDR3 is TGTGCCAGCACCCCCATCACAGATACGCAGTATTTT. It encodes CASTPITDTQYF.

About this clone itself: This sample also contains other DNA sequences that code for the same CDR3. V and J are TRBV11-2 and TRBJ2-7; D is unresolved. CDR1 and CDR2 from the germline V gene are SGHAT and FQNNGV. The length of the CDR3 is 13 residues. The germline V and J ends were trimmed by 1 base and 2 bases, with 6 bases remaining between them. CDR3 protein: CASSLGTPYEQYF. In nucleotides, the CDR3 is TGTGCCAGCAGCTTAGGGACCCCCTACGAGCAGTACTTC.

The rearrangement joins TRBV11-2 to TRBJ2-2, with D perhaps matching TRBD1 or TRBD2 (6 bases each). V was clipped by 2 bases and J by 6 bases, with 7 bases between them. The CDR3 length is 13 residues. Germline-derived CDR1 and CDR2 are SGHAT and FQNNGV. In nucleotides, the CDR3 is TGTGCCAGCAGCTTAAGGGGGGCCGGGGAGCTGTTTTTT. Translated, it gives CASSLRGAGELFF.

The chain combines TRBV5-1 with TRBJ2-7, with D maybe TRBD1 (6 bases). The V gene's germline CDR1 is SGHRS and CDR2 YFSETQ. Trimming shortened V by 8 bases and J by 3 bases, and 18 bases separated the two germline ends. The CDR3 runs to 14 residues. The CDR3: CASRRDIQLYEQYF. CDR3 coding DNA: TGCGCCAGTAGAAGGGACATTCAACTCTACGAGCAGTACTTC.

V and J are TRBV2 and TRBJ1-1; 9 bases map to TRBD1. Trimming cost V 6 bases and J 4 bases; bases outside gene matches: 9. The germline CDR1 and CDR2 sequences are SNHLY and FYNNEI. This CDR3 comprises 15 residues. CDR3 coding DNA: TGTGCCAGCAGACCCGGGACAGGGAGGGCCACTGAAGCTTTCTTT. It encodes CASRPGTGRATEAFF.

J is TRBJ2-3 and V is TRBV5-1; 11 bases line up with TRBD2. Germline V lookup: CDR1 SGHRS, CDR2 YFSETQ. The CDR3 totals 15 residues. J lost 3 bases, V lost 4 bases, and 4 bases had no gene match. CDR3 protein: CASSQLAGVTDTQYF. The DNA of the CDR3 is TGCGCCAGCAGCCAACTAGCGGGAGTTACAGATACGCAGTATTTT.

The V call is TRBV5-6, the J call TRBJ2-5; possibly TRBD1 for D (5 bases). The CDR3 consists of 13 residues. V lost 4 bases and J 1 base, leaving 8 bases between the germline ends. CDR1 SGHDT and CDR2 YYEEEE come from the germline V gene. This CDR3 is CASSPDIQETQYF. In DNA, the CDR3 is TGTGCCAGCAGCCCGGACATCCAAGAGACCCAGTACTTC.

The J gene is TRBJ2-7, the V gene TRBV6-5, with 11 bases matching TRBD2. This CDR3 comprises 14 residues. V shed 6 bases, J shed 3 bases, and the junction held 4 bases outside the gene matches. Germline CDR1 reads MNHEY; CDR2 reads SVGAGI. In nucleotides, the CDR3 is TGTGCCAGCAGAGAAGGGACTAGCGGCTACGAGCAGTACTTC. As protein: CASREGTSGYEQYF.

This clone was counted a single time. J is TRBJ1-1 and V is TRBV5-4; D remains ambiguous. V dropped 3 bases and J dropped 0 bases, with 9 bases sitting between them. The germline V gene encodes CDR1 SGHNT and CDR2 YYREEE (reference sequence). This CDR3 has 14 residues. The CDR3 region is CASSSDTMNTEAFF. In nucleotides, the CDR3 is TGTGCCAGCAGCTCCGACACCATGAACACTGAAGCTTTCTTT. Full variable domain (rest looked up from reference TRBV5-4 and TRBJ1-1): ETGVTQSPTHLIKTRGQQVTLRCSSQSGHNTVSWYQQALGQGPQFIFQYYREEENGRGNFPPRFSGLQFPNYSSELNVNALELDDSALYLCASSSDTMNTEAFFGQGTRLTVV.

This rearrangement joins TRBV5-4 to TRBJ2-3; 11 positions agree with TRBD2. From germline, CDR1 is SGHNT and CDR2 YYREEE (reference sequence). The CDR3 length is 16 residues. The J segment lost 2 bases and the V segment lost 1 base, leaving 3 bases of the junction unmatched. The CDR3 region is CASSLIAGGPTDTQYF. The CDR3 nucleotides read TGTGCCAGCAGCTTGATAGCGGGGGGGCCCACAGATACGCAGTATTTT.

The J gene is TRBJ1-1, the V gene TRBV11-2; D might be TRBD1 (5 bases). Germline V gene sequence: CDR1 SGHAT, CDR2 FQNNGV. V was shortened by 5 bases and J by 0 bases, with 10 bases between the two germline ends. CDR3 length: 14 amino acids. CDR3 in amino acids: CASSMAGVNTEAFF. CDR3 nucleotides: TGTGCCAGCAGCATGGCGGGGGTGAACACTGAAGCTTTCTTT. Looking up the rest from reference TRBV11-2 and TRBJ1-1 gives the full variable domain: EAGVAQSPRYKIIEKRQSVAFWCNPISGHATLYWYQQILGQGPKLLIQFQNNGVVDDSQLPKDRFSAERLKGVDSTLKIQPAKLEDSAVYLCASSMAGVNTEAFFGQGTRLTVV.

V gene TRBV29-1 combines with J gene TRBJ2-7; 10 bases fit TRBD2. The trim removed 3 bases at V and 9 bases at J, leaving 8 bases unmatched. This CDR3 spans 13 amino acids. CDR1 is SQVTM and CDR2 is ANQGSEA in the germline V gene. CDR3 coding DNA: TGCAGCGTTGACCTAGCGGGGGCCCCGACGCAGTACTTC. Amino acids: CSVDLAGAPTQYF.

This clone has only one observation. The chain recombines TRBV11-2 with TRBJ2-2, with D possibly being TRBD2 (6 bases). Trimming took 3 bases from V and 6 from J, leaving 11 bases between them. The CDR3 consists of 14 residues. CDR1 and CDR2 (germline): SGHAT, FQNNGV. This chain's CDR3 is CASSLGGRSGELFF. In DNA, the CDR3 is TGTGCCAGCAGCTTGGGGGGACGATCCGGGGAGCTGTTTTTT.

This rearrangement joins TRBV5-8 to TRBJ1-2; D uncertain. The germline V gene encodes CDR1 SGHTS and CDR2 YDEGEE. The CDR3 is 11 residues long. V was trimmed by 4 bases and J by 2 bases, leaving 3 bases between them. CDR3 sequence: CASSRNYGYTF. The CDR3 nucleotides read TGTGCCAGCAGCCGGAACTATGGCTACACCTTC.

This clone was detected ten times or more. The sample contains more than one DNA sequence encoding this CDR3. The rearrangement links TRBV6-1 to TRBJ1-1; D not resolved. Trimming removed 2 bases from V and 8 bases from J, with 6 bases in between. CDR1 and CDR2 from the germline V gene are MNHNS and SASEGT. This CDR3 is built from 11 residues. CDR3: CASSERGEAFF. The CDR3 DNA reads as TGTGCCAGCAGTGAACGTGGGGAAGCTTTCTTT.

The V and J genes are TRBV14 and TRBJ1-6, with 8 positions matching TRBD1. CDR1 and CDR2 from the germline V gene are SGHDN and FVKESK. J lost 14 bases, V lost 3 bases, and 12 bases had no gene match. This CDR3 has 15 amino acids. CDR3 protein: CASSQAGGASRTLHF. For the CDR3, the DNA is TGTGCCAGCAGCCAGGCAGGGGGCGCGTCCCGCACCCTCCACTTT.

The rearrangement joins TRBV19 to TRBJ1-4; TRBD1 aligns across 10 bases. CDR3 length equals 18 residues. V gave up 6 bases and J gave up 0 bases; unmatched junction bases: 10. The germline gives CDR1 LNHDA, CDR2 SQIVND (reference sequence). The CDR3 region is CASSKRTGGFSTNEKLFF. DNA for the CDR3: TGTGCCAGTAGCAAACGGACAGGGGGATTCTCAACTAATGAAAAACTGTTTTTT.

This clone was observed a single time. A read error may explain this, as a much larger clone is one base away. DNA for the CDR3: TGTGCCAGCAGCCCTACAGGGAACTATGGCTACACCTTC. It codes for CASSPTGNYGYTF. The rearrangement links TRBV2 to TRBJ1-2; possibly TRBD1 for D (6 bases). V shed 6 bases and J shed 2 bases, with 10 bases lying between them. The length of the CDR3 is 13 residues. Germline V gene data show CDR1 as SNHLY and CDR2 as FYNNEI.

Comment on this clone: The sample carries other DNA sequences with the same CDR3. The J gene is TRBJ1-1, the V gene TRBV11-2, with D uncertain. The germline V gene has CDR1 SGHAT and CDR2 FQNNGV. CDR3 length equals 14 residues. Trimming cost V 0 bases and J 2 bases, with 7 bases left between them. CDR3 nucleotide sequence: TGTGCCAGCAGCTTAGAGGGCAGAAACACTGAAGCTTTCTTT. Translation: CASSLEGRNTEAFF.

The chain combines TRBV30 with TRBJ1-2; TRBD1 matches at 7 bases. CDR1 and CDR2 from the germline V gene are GTSNPN and SVGIG (reference sequence). Trimming cost V 2 bases and J 8 bases; bases outside gene matches: 8. This CDR3 is built from 13 residues. In DNA, the CDR3 is TGTGCCTGGAGTCACAGGGGCCCTGAGGGCTACACCTTC. It is translated as CAWSHRGPEGYTF.